The text below deals with one T cell receptor beta chain. Its recognized antigen is unknown. It has no much larger one-base neighbor in the sample; base qualities were not kept. The data derive from a study of TIL therapy for anti-PD-1-resistant metastatic lung cancer (dated by TCRdb to the early 2020s). Context from the whole study: Enrolled patients had a median age of around 49 years (range about 35-85) and a median tumor PD-L1 proportion score of approximately 6%. The cohort was predominantly lung adenocarcinoma, with several EGFR-mutant and two ALK-rearranged tumors, and half of patients were current or former smokers. Tumor and peripheral blood T cell receptor beta sequencing was used to track clonotypes across tumor, expanded TIL product and serial blood samples. Across the cohort, whole-exome sequencing showed a median non-synonymous tumor mutation burden of about 1.5 mutations per megabase. Study-level results and caveats: Generalizability was limited because the cohort was highly selected, with more treatment-naive, never-smoker and oncogene-addicted patients included than is typical. Higher clonality and lower diversity were observed in expanded TIL cultures than in baseline intratumoral T cells (median clonality approximately 6% vs 31%, p < 0.0001). TIL culture showed high clonal turnover, with many enriched product clones undetected in the baseline tumor, suggesting clonal contraction rather than faithful expansion. The study protocol defined all tumor marker inferences as exploratory.

The label giving this sample's time point can be read as: pre-treatment sample, taken before nivolumab and TIL therapy. The baseline tumor samples were excised metastases, mostly pleural nodules or supraclavicular lymph nodes, taken from the same resection that was used to grow TIL. Tumors were collected before any PD-1/PD-L1 blockade, after which patients were given nivolumab, and patients who progressed were given lymphodepletion, an infusion of expanded TIL and IL-2. Between October 2017 and early 2020, a dual-center phase I trial enrolled adults who had stage 4 NSCLC. The samples were drawn from an open-label, single-arm phase I trial testing tumor-infiltrating lymphocyte therapy combined with nivolumab in advanced non-small cell lung cancer. Portions of each resected tumor were snap-frozen in liquid nitrogen and were stored at -80 degrees C. Using laser-capture macrodissection, tumor regions of interest were selected on H&E sections, then pulverized into roughly 15 mg aliquots and extracted using Qiagen Allprep kits.

Using bias-controlled multiplex PCR with the immunoSEQ v3 hsTCRB kit, the TCR beta CDR3 regions were amplified from genomic DNA. An Illumina NextSeq 500 was used to sequence the TCR libraries, reaching roughly 1.9 million read pairs at survey level or about 5-6.5 million at deep level. The source study handled its data this way. V, D and J genes were assigned, non-productive sequences were removed, and clonality was reported by immunoSEQ Analyzer software. Repertoires were compared by productive Simpson clonality and by the Morisita overlap index of productive TRB rearrangements between infused TIL and blood. The table was pulled from immuneACCESS by TCRdb, which kept in-frame rearrangements only. Such tables lose some clones; where checked, under half of the loss comes from unresolved V genes, and the rest has no known cause. V and J calls and clone size are copied from that table; D and trimming were computed from the DNA. The sample has roughly 6,300 clones on record, 66% of them singletons. The top ten clonotypes cover roughly a sixth of the sample.

The CDR3 starts with the cysteine, ends with the phenylalanine, and has 15 residues. The retained sequence is limited to the CDR3, 45 bases, with the frame set at the first base. As encoded in the germline V gene (reference sequence), CDR1 is LGHDT while CDR2 is YNNKEL. V loses 1 base, J loses 6 bases, and the germline ends lie 14 bases apart. Recombination connected TRBV3-1 (or the pseudogene TRBV3-2) to TRBJ2-3; a weak D assignment points to TRBD2 (6 bases agree). The material sequenced was tumor tissue, taken at baseline. This receptor was identified in a person aged 25-85 years with non-small cell lung cancer. The CDR3 region has the sequence CASSQGYGRTDTQYF. The DNA sequence follows: TGTGCCAGCAGCCAAGGGTACGGGAGAACCGATACGCAGTATTTT.